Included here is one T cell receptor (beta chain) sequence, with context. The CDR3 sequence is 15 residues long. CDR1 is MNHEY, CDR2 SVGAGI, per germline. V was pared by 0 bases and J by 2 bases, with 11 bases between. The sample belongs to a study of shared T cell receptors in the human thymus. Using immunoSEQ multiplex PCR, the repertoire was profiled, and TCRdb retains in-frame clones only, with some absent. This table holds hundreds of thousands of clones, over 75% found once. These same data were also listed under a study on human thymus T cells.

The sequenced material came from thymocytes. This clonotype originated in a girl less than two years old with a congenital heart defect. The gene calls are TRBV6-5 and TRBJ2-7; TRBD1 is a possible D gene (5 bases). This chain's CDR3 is CASSYSKARAYEQYF. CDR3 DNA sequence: TGTGCCAGCAGTTACTCGAAGGCCAGGGCCTACGAGCAGTACTTC.